The following is a T cell receptor beta chain sequence with its context. Libraries were prepared by immunoSEQ multiplex PCR; TCRdb keeps only in-frame clonotypes and omits some of them. Here the sample spans 100,000 to 150,000 clones, about 91% being singletons. This sample was taken from a study of T cell responses to AZD1222 COVID-19 vaccine. In germline, CDR1 is SGDLS, CDR2 YYNGEE. The CDR3 spans 15 residues. V was trimmed by 0 bases and J by 4 bases, leaving 13 bases between them. The sample in question was peripheral blood, obtained 28 days after the second AZD1222 dose. The chain employs TRBV9 and TRBJ1-2; D is uncertain. The clonotype was recovered from an adult who received the AZD1222 COVID-19 vaccine. Here the CDR3 reads CASSVGSWAAYGYTF. For the CDR3, the DNA is TGTGCCAGCAGCGTAGGGTCTTGGGCAGCCTATGGCTACACCTTC.